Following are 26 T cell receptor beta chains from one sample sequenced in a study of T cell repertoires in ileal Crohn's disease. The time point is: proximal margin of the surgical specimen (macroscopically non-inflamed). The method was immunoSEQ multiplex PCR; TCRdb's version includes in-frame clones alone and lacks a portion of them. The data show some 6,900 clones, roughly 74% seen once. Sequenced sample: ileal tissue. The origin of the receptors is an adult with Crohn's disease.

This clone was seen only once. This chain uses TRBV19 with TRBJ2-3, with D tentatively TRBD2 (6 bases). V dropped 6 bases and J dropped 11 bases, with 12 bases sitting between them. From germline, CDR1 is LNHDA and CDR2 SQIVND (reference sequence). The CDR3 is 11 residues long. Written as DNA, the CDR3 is TGTGCCAGTAGCATGGAGGGAGGGCAGTATTTT. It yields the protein CASSMEGGQYF.

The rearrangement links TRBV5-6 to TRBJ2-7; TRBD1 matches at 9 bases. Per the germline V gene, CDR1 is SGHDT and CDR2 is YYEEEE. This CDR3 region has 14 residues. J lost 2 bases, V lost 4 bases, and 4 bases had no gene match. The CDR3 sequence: CASSETGGPYEQYF. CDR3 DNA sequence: TGTGCCAGCAGCGAGACAGGGGGGCCCTACGAGCAGTACTTC.

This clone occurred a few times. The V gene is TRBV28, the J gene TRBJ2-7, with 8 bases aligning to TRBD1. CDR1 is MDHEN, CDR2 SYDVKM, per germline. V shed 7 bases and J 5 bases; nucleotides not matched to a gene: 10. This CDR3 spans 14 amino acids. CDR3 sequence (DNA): TGTGCCAGCACCACGATCAGGGGGCGTGACGAGCAGTACTTC. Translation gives CASTTIRGRDEQYF.

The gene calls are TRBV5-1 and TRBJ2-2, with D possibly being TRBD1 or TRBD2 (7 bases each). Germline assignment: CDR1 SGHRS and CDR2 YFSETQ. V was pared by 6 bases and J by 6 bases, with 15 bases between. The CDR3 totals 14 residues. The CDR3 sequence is CASTRGGYAGELFF. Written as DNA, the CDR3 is TGCGCCAGCACCAGGGGGGGATATGCCGGGGAGCTGTTTTTT.

CDR3 protein: CASSVVRGAGDEQYF. For the CDR3, the DNA is TGTGCCAGCAGCGTAGTACGGGGGGCCGGTGACGAGCAGTACTTC. This chain links TRBV9 with TRBJ2-7; D perhaps matches TRBD2 (7 bases). Germline V CDR1 and CDR2: SGDLS, YYNGEE. V lost 0 bases, J lost 5 bases, and 15 bases lay in between. CDR3 size: 15 residues.

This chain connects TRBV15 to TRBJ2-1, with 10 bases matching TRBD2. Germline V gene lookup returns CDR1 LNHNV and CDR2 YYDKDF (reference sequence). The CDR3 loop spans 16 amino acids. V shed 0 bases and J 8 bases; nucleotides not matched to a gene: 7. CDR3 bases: TGTGCCACCAGCAGAGATAGACTAGCGGGTGGGTATGAGCAGTTCTTC. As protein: CATSRDRLAGGYEQFF.

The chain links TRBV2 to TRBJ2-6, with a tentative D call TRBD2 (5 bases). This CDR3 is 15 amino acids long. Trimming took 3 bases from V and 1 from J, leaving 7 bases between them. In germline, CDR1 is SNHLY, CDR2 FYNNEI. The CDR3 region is CASSETGSGANVLTF. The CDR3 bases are TGTGCCAGCAGTGAGACGGGGTCTGGGGCCAACGTCCTGACTTTC.

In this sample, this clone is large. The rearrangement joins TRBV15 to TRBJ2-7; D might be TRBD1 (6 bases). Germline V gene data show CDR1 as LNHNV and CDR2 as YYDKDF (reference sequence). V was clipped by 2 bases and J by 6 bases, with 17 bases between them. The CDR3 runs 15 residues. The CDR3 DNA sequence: TGTGCCACCAGCAGACCACAGGGTGACCTTATCGAGCAGTACTTC. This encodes CATSRPQGDLIEQYF. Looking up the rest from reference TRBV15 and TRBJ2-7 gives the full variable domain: DAMVIQNPRYQVTQFGKPVTLSCSQTLNHNVMYWYQQKSSQAPKLLFHYYDKDFNNEADTPDNFQSRRPNTSFCFLDIRSPGLGDTAMYLCATSRPQGDLIEQYFGPGTRLTVT.

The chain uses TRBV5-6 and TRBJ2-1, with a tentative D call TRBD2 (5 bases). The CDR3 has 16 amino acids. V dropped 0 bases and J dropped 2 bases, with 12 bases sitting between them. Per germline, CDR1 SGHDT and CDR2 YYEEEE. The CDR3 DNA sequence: TGTGCCAGCAGCTTGGCCAGGAGGTCCACCTACAATGAGCAGTTCTTC. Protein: CASSLARRSTYNEQFF.

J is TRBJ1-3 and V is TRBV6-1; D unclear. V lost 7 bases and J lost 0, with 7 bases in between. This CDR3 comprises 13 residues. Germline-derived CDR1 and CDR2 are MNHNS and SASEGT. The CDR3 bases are TGTGCCAGCACCAGCCCCTCTGGAAACACCATATATTTT. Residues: CASTSPSGNTIYF.

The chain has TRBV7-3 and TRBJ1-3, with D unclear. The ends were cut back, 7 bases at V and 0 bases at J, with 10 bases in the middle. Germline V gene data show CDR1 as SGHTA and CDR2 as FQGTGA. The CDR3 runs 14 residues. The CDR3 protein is CASKPTNSGNTIYF. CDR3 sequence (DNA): TGTGCCAGCAAACCCACTAACTCTGGAAACACCATATATTTT.

DNA of the CDR3: TGTGCCAGCAGCCCGGTAGCCCAGAAAGAGACCCAGTACTTC. The encoded protein is CASSPVAQKETQYF. The chain recombines TRBV2 with TRBJ2-5, with D hard to call. Per the germline V gene, CDR1 is SNHLY and CDR2 is FYNNEI. This CDR3 comprises 14 residues. Trimming took 6 bases from V and 3 from J, leaving 14 bases between them. Supplemented by reference TRBV2 and TRBJ2-5, the full variable domain reads EPEVTQTPSHQVTQMGQEVILRCVPISNHLYFYWYRQILGQKVEFLVSFYNNEISEKSEIFDDQFSVERPDGSNFTLKIRSTKLEDSAMYFCASSPVAQKETQYFGPGTRLLVL.

The DNA of the CDR3 is TGTGCCAGCAGCTCGACAGGGGGCGCAGAGCAGTTCTTC. It codes for CASSSTGGAEQFF. V is TRBV7-3 and J is TRBJ2-1; 10 bases match TRBD1. Germline V gives CDR1 SGHTA, CDR2 FQGTGA. V was pared by 4 bases and J by 10 bases, with 4 bases of the junction left unmatched. The CDR3 runs to 13 residues.

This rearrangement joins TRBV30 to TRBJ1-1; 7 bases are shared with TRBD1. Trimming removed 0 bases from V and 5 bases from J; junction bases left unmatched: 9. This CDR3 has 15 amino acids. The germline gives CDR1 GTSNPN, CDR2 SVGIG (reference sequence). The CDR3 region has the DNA TGTGCCTGGAGTGTAAGAGACAGGGAGGGTACTGAAGCTTTCTTT. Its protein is CAWSVRDREGTEAFF.

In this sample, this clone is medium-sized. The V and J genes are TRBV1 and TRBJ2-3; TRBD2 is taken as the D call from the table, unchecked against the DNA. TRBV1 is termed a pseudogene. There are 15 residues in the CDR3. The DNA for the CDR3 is TGCACCCTTCGGGGGGCGGGAGAGTCCGCAGATACGCAGTATTTT. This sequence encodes CTLRGAGESADTQYF.

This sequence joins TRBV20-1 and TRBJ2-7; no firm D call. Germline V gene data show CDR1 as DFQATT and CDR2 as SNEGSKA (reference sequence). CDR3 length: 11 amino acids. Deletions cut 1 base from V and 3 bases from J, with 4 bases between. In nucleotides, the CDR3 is TGCAGTGCTAGAGGAGGCTACGAGCAGTACTTC. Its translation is CSARGGYEQYF.

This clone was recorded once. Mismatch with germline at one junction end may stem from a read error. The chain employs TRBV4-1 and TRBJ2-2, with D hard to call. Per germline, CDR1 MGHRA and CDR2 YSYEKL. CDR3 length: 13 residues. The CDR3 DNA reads TGCGCCAGCAGCCAACCGAATACCGGGGAGCTGTTTTTT. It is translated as CASSQPNTGELFF.

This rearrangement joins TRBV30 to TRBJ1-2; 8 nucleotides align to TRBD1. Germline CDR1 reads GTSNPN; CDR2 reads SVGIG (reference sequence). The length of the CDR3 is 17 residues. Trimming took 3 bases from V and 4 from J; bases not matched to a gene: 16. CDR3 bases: TGTGCCTGGAGCTCCATAGGACAGGGAACGGCAAGCTATGGCTACACCTTC. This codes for CAWSSIGQGTASYGYTF.

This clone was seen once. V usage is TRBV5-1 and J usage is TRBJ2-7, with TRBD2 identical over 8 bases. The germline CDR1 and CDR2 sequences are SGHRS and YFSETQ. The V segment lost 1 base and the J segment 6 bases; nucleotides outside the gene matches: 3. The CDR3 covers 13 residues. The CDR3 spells CASSLSSGSEQYF. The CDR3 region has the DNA TGCGCCAGCAGCTTGTCAAGCGGGAGCGAGCAGTACTTC.

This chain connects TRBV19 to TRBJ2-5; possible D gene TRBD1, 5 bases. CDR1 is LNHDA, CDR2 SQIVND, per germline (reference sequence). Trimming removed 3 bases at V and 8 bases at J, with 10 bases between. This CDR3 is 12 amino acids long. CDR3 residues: CASSIKGATQYF. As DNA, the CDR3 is TGTGCCAGTAGTATTAAAGGGGCCACCCAGTACTTC.

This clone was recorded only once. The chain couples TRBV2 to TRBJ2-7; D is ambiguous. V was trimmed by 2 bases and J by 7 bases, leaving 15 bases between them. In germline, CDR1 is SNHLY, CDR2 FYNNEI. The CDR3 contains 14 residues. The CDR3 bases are TGTGCCAGCAGTGAATTTAGTAACAGCTTGGAGCAGTACTTC. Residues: CASSEFSNSLEQYF.

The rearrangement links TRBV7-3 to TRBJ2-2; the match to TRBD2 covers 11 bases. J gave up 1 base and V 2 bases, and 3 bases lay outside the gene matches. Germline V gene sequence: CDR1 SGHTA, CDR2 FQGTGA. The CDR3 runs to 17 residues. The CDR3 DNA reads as TGTGCCAGCAGCTTAGTAGCGGGAGGGCTGAACACCGGGGAGCTGTTTTTT. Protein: CASSLVAGGLNTGELFF.

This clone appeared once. The CDR3 sequence: CAWSVARINQPQHF. CDR3 bases: TGTGCCTGGAGTGTTGCCCGGATCAATCAGCCCCAGCATTTT. The chain combines TRBV30 with TRBJ1-5; D is unresolved. The V gene's germline CDR1 is GTSNPN and CDR2 SVGIG (reference sequence). The CDR3 length is 14 residues. Deletions cut 0 bases from V and 3 bases from J, with 9 bases between.

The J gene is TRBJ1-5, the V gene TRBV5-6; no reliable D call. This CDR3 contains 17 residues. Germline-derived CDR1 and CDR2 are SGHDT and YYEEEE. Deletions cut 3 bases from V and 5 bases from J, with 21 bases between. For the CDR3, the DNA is TGTGCCAGCAGCTCGGACCGCCGGTGCGTATGTGATCAGCCCCAGCATTTT. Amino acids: CASSSDRRCVCDQPQHF.

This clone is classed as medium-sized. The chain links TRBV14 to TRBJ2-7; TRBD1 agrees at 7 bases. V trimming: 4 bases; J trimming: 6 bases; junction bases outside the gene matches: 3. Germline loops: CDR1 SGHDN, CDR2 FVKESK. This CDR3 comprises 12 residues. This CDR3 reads CASSPDRIEQYF. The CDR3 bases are TGTGCCAGCAGCCCGGACAGGATCGAGCAGTACTTC.

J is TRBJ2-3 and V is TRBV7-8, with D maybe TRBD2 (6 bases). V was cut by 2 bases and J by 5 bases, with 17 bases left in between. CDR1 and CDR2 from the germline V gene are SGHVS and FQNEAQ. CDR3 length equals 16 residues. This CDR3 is CASSLLARGTIDTQYF. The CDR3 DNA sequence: TGTGCCAGCAGCTTACTCGCGCGGGGAACTATAGATACGCAGTATTTT.